These 10 T cell receptor beta chains were sequenced from one sample in a study of CD8+ T cells in alopecia areata. Following RNA extraction, reverse transcription yielded cDNA that acted as the sequencing template. Sequencing was performed with immunoSEQ multiplex PCR; in TCRdb, only in-frame clones are kept and a portion is missing. The sample contains 110,000 or so clones, approximately 51% of which appear only once. Treatment meaning: oral pan-JAK inhibitor, 5-10 mg twice daily. The sample here was CD4+ T cells sorted from blood, taken at week 24, from a patient treated with tofacitinib. Receptor source: a human donor with alopecia areata.

The V gene is TRBV19, the J gene TRBJ2-5, with D uncertain. The CDR3 loop spans 11 amino acids. V was shortened by 4 bases and J by 5 bases, with 5 bases between the two germline ends. CDR1 is LNHDA, CDR2 SQIVND, per germline (reference sequence). CDR3 in DNA: TGTGCCAGTAGTAAGGGTGAGACCCAGTACTTC. It encodes CASSKGETQYF.

This clone turned up a few times. This chain joins TRBV7-6 and TRBJ2-3; D perhaps matches TRBD2 (6 bases). The V gene's germline CDR1 is SGHVS and CDR2 FNYEAQ. V was cut by 1 base and J by 2 bases, with 7 bases left in between. The CDR3 sequence is 14 residues long. This CDR3 is CASSLGGNTDTQYF. CDR3 DNA: TGTGCCAGCAGCTTAGGCGGGAACACAGATACGCAGTATTTT.

J is TRBJ2-5 and V is TRBV5-4, with TRBD1 identical over 7 bases. The length of the CDR3 is 14 residues. CDR1 is SGHNT and CDR2 is YYREEE in the germline V gene (reference sequence). J was trimmed by 5 bases and V by 3 bases; bases with no gene match: 7. The CDR3 nucleotides read TGTGCCAGCAGCTCCAACAGGGGAAAGGAGACCCAGTACTTC. Amino acid sequence: CASSSNRGKETQYF.

The chain links TRBV5-1 to TRBJ2-2, with 10 positions matching TRBD1. The germline CDR1 and CDR2 sequences are SGHRS and YFSETQ. The length of the CDR3 is 15 residues. V shed 0 bases and J 7 bases; nucleotides not matched to a gene: 3. CDR3 nucleotides: TGCGCCAGCAGCTTGGGCGACAGGGGGCACGGGGAGCTGTTTTTT. It encodes CASSLGDRGHGELFF.

In its sample, this clone was seen a few times. The chain uses TRBV30 and TRBJ2-5; no definite D call. Germline values: CDR1 GTSNPN, CDR2 SVGIG (reference sequence). V dropped 5 bases and J dropped 6 bases, with 16 bases sitting between them. The CDR3 has 13 residues. CDR3 region: CAWESFWYQTQYF. The CDR3 DNA sequence: TGTGCCTGGGAAAGTTTTTGGTACCAGACCCAGTACTTC.

This chain connects TRBV9 to TRBJ2-5; no clear D. The CDR3 is made up of 14 amino acids. V was clipped by 3 bases and J by 5 bases, with 14 bases between them. Germline-derived CDR1 and CDR2 are SGDLS and YYNGEE. CDR3 coding DNA: TGTGCCAGCAGCGCCCGCCCGATGAGGGAGACCCAGTACTTC. As protein: CASSARPMRETQYF. The entire variable domain, with the rest obtained from reference TRBV9 and TRBJ2-5, is as follows: DSGVTQTPKHLITATGQRVTLRCSPRSGDLSVYWYQQSLDQGLQFLIQYYNGEERAKGNILERFSAQQFPDLHSELNLSSLELGDSALYFCASSARPMRETQYFGPGTRLLVL.

The J gene is TRBJ1-5, the V gene TRBV2; D is ambiguous. The CDR3 covers 11 residues. Germline CDR1 is SNHLY and CDR2 is FYNNEI. V was trimmed by 1 base and J by 9 bases, leaving 4 bases between them. CDR3 amino acids: CASSEVGPQHF. CDR3 nucleotides: TGTGCCAGCAGTGAAGTAGGGCCCCAGCATTTT.

The chain has TRBV6-5 and TRBJ1-6; D is uncertain. This CDR3 spans 13 amino acids. Trimming took off 6 bases at V and 10 bases at J, with 13 bases between the two ends. Germline V gene data show CDR1 as MNHEY and CDR2 as SVGAGI. The CDR3 DNA reads TGTGCCAGCAGCCTCGGGTTGGGGTCACCCCTCCACTTT. Translation: CASSLGLGSPLHF.

The chain is built from TRBV6-5 and TRBJ1-5; 7 nucleotides agree with TRBD1. The CDR3 length is 13 residues. V trimming: 5 bases; J trimming: 9 bases; junction bases outside the gene matches: 7. From germline, CDR1 is MNHEY and CDR2 SVGAGI. The CDR3 loop is CASSLVKGAPQHF. DNA of the CDR3: TGTGCCAGCAGTCTCGTTAAGGGGGCGCCCCAGCATTTT.

V gene TRBV29-1 combines with J gene TRBJ2-1, with D unclear. The CDR3 totals 13 residues. Germline CDR1 is SQVTM and CDR2 is ANQGSEA. V was pared by 4 bases and J by 7 bases, with 14 bases between. DNA of the CDR3: TGCAGCGTTGGGCTGCGCCTAAGGAATGAGCAGTTCTTC. Its translation is CSVGLRLRNEQFF.